This T cell receptor (beta chain) derives from a study of molecular identifiers for immune sequencing clone quantification. The V and J ends lost 4 bases and 0 bases respectively, with 11 bases between them. This CDR3 has 15 amino acids. Germline values: CDR1 WNHNN, CDR2 SYGVQD (reference sequence). The table lists this clonotype with many counts. Each CDR3 protein is one row after TCRdb ran MiXCR on the PCR reads. Among 60,000 to 70,000 distinct CDR3 sequences listed, about 17% were seen once. The source material was naive CD8+ T cells from blood, with Jurkat cell RNA spiked in. Subset of the sample: FACS-sorted CD8+CD4-CCR7+CD45RA+ naive T cells. The J gene is TRBJ2-3, the V gene TRBV10-1; weak D call: TRBD1 (6 bases). The TCR originated in a human donor in good health. Some libraries in this study had Jurkat cell RNA spiked in. The CDR3 loop reads CASSVGATSTDTQYF. CDR3 nucleotide sequence: TGCGCCAGCAGTGTGGGGGCTACTAGCACAGATACGCAGTATTTT.